One and the same sample provided the 8 T cell receptor beta chains below, sequenced in a study of response to subunit inactivated influenza vaccine. One entry per CDR3 protein, called by TCRdb with MiXCR from the RT-PCR reads. The table shows roughly 500,000 distinct CDR3 sequences, with over 25% occurring only once. This specimen consisted of CD4+ T cells sorted from PBMCs, obtained about 5 days after vaccination. The receptors originated from a man aged 45 to 65 who received an inactivated influenza vaccine.

This clonotype was found a few times. This sequence joins TRBV14 and TRBJ2-1, with 13 bases aligning to TRBD2. With V trimmed by 4 bases and J by 2 bases, 8 bases remained unmatched. Germline V gene data show CDR1 as SGHDN and CDR2 as FVKESK. This CDR3 region has 18 residues. CDR3 amino acids: CASSPTWTSGSPYNEQFF. For the CDR3, the DNA is TGTGCCAGCAGCCCAACCTGGACTAGCGGGAGCCCCTACAATGAGCAGTTCTTC. The variable domain in full, with the rest retrieved from reference TRBV14 and TRBJ2-1, is EAGVTQFPSHSVIEKGQTVTLRCDPISGHDNLYWYRRVMGKEIKFLLHFVKESKQDESGMPNNRFLAERTGGTYSTLKVQPAELEDSGVYFCASSPTWTSGSPYNEQFFGPGTRLTVL.

J is TRBJ2-7 and V is TRBV19; 8 nucleotides agree with TRBD1. Germline trimming cut 3 bases from V and 5 bases from J; bases unmatched to any gene: 0. Germline CDR1 and CDR2: LNHDA and SQIVND (reference sequence). The CDR3 is made up of 12 amino acids. For the CDR3, the DNA is TGTGCCAGTAGTATGACAGGGGACGAGCAGTACTTC. This translates into CASSMTGDEQYF.

The V call is TRBV7-8, the J call TRBJ2-5; 13 nucleotides line up with TRBD2. Germline V gene lookup returns CDR1 SGHVS and CDR2 FQNEAQ. V gave up 3 bases and J gave up 5 bases; unmatched junction bases: 6. The CDR3 is made up of 16 amino acids. The CDR3 DNA is TGTGCCAGCAGCTTGTCCGGGACTAGCGGGGACGAGACCCAGTACTTC. This translates into CASSLSGTSGDETQYF.

The chain combines TRBV10-3 with TRBJ2-1, with D tentatively TRBD1 or TRBD2 (5 bases each). Germline V CDR1 and CDR2: ENHRY, SYGVKD. Trimming cost V 6 bases and J 2 bases, with 14 bases left between them. The CDR3 has 15 amino acids. The chain's CDR3 is CAIRSRRGPYNEQFF. CDR3 sequence (DNA): TGTGCCATCAGGTCGCGTCGGGGCCCCTACAATGAGCAGTTCTTC.

The chain combines TRBV9 with TRBJ1-1, with unresolved D. This CDR3 region has 14 residues. The germline CDR1 and CDR2 sequences are SGDLS and YYNGEE. Trimming cost V 4 bases and J 4 bases, with 14 bases left between them. The DNA for the CDR3 is TGTGCCAGCAGCCCAGACATAGGTATCACTGAAGCTTTCTTT. Amino acids: CASSPDIGITEAFF.

DNA of the CDR3: TGTGCCAGCAGCCCAGAAGTAGGGACTCCGAAACAACGGGTGTTTTTT. It yields the protein CASSPEVGTPKQRVFF. The rearrangement links TRBV4-2 to TRBJ1-4; the D gene is possibly TRBD1 (5 bases). The CDR3 extends over 16 amino acids. Germline V CDR1 and CDR2: LGHNA, YNFKEQ. V lost 4 bases, J lost 15 bases, and 27 bases lay in between.

The chain carries TRBV4-3 and TRBJ2-3, with unresolved D. Trimming stripped 0 bases from V and 10 bases from J, with 17 bases between. The CDR3 is 15 residues long. The germline V gene encodes CDR1 LGHNA and CDR2 YSLEER. This CDR3 is CASSQETVRREPQYF. CDR3 bases: TGCGCCAGCAGCCAAGAAACGGTCCGACGTGAGCCGCAGTATTTT.

This clonotype was detected a few times. The chain joins TRBV24-1 to TRBJ2-3, with D perhaps TRBD1 or TRBD2 (5 bases each). V lost 6 bases and J 5 bases, leaving 17 bases between the germline ends. CDR3 length equals 15 residues. Germline V lookup: CDR1 KGHDR, CDR2 SFDVKD. The CDR3 sequence is CATSPRDPLGDTQYF. The CDR3 coding sequence is TGTGCCACCAGTCCCCGGGACCCATTGGGAGATACGCAGTATTTT.